This entry features one T cell receptor beta chain sequence. Sequencing was performed with immunoSEQ multiplex PCR; in TCRdb, only in-frame clones are kept and a portion is missing. The profile shows about 160,000 clones, 75% to 90% of them singletons. This record comes from a study of blood T cell repertoires in COVID-19. This CDR3 comprises 15 residues. V lost 3 bases and J lost 9; bases outside the gene matches: 7. CDR1 is LNHDA and CDR2 is SQIVND in the germline V gene (reference sequence). Within 2 weeks before study entry, exposed participants met a COVID-19 case. This chain uses TRBV19 with TRBJ2-1; TRBD2 agrees at 11 bases. Input material: PBMCs or T cells enriched from blood (not recorded which). The sequence came from a woman between 40 and 50 years old who had been exposed to COVID-19. The CDR3 DNA is TGTGCCAGTAGTATGGTTTTACTAGCGGGAGCTGAGCAGTTCTTC. Translating gives CASSMVLLAGAEQFF.